This T cell receptor (beta chain) was sequenced during a study of T cells in localized non-small cell lung cancer. Study conclusions and caveats: It remains possible that heterogeneity exists, since only one tumor region was sequenced.

The CDR3 sequence is 15 residues long. CDR1 and CDR2 from the germline V gene are LNHDA and SQIVND (reference sequence). The junction had 12 bases not matched to a gene; V was cut back by 7 bases and J by 7 bases. In the case of this clone: Antigen specificity is unknown.

TCRdb's copy holds only in-frame clones and misses some; the assay was immunoSEQ multiplex PCR. The sample holds roughly 27,000 clones, around 93% seen once. The TCR sequence derives from a female donor older than 55 with stage I lung adenocarcinoma. Here the sequenced sample was peripheral blood, taken before any cancer treatment. The rearrangement uses TRBV19 and TRBJ1-2; 10 nucleotides line up with TRBD1. The CDR3 protein is CASNSWRDRGGGYTF. As DNA, the CDR3 is TGTGCCAGTAATTCCTGGAGGGACAGGGGTGGTGGCTACACCTTC.